This T cell receptor (beta chain) is from a study of T-cell memory formation after mild COVID-19 (dated by TCRdb to the early 2020s). Study-level background: TCR sequence clusters from the two donors were found to be largely donor specific. Two young, previously healthy adult volunteers made up the cohort, one male and one female. T-cell clones expanding and contracting after mild COVID-19 in a couple of donors were tracked by longitudinal TCRalpha and TCRbeta repertoire sequencing. What the authors observed across the whole study: Clones contracting from day 15 to 85 had balanced CD4/CD8 phenotypes, while a second wave expanding from day 15 to 37 was biased towards CD4+. The detection of some responding clones in pre-infection memory suggests that pre-existing cross-reactive memory T cells joined the SARS-CoV-2 response. Whether the second-wave clones peaking on day 37 were SARS-CoV-2 specific was not confirmed. Contracting CD4+ clones were located mainly in the CM and EM memory subsets, whereas CD8+ clones were found to be enriched in EMRA. The study included only a couple of mild cases, and larger cohorts that include severe cases with pre-infection samples were judged to be necessary.

Ficoll-Paque density gradient centrifugation was used to isolate PBMCs. Comment on this clonotype: There is no known antigen for this receptor. No base qualities exist here, and no much larger clone lies one base off it.

V and J are truncated by 4 bases and 0 bases respectively, leaving an intervening sequence of 11 bases. The CDR3 contains 14 residues, cysteine and valine counted. Only CDR3 DNA remains: 42 bases, in frame from the first base. CDR1 SGHRS and CDR2 YFSETQ are derived from the germline V gene. Instrument on record: Illumina NovaSeq 6000. TCRalpha and TCRbeta cDNA libraries were built by 5'RACE with constant-segment primers, adding sample barcodes and unique molecular identifiers. RNA was extracted from every sample with Trizol reagent. Amplification of the libraries took two PCR steps, and the second step added a second sample barcode plus Illumina TruSeq adapters. Sequencing of libraries was performed on an Illumina NovaSeq with 2 x 150 bp paired-end reads. The original pipeline was this. With migec v1.2.7, reads were demultiplexed and then collapsed into UMI-guided consensus sequences. With mixcr v2.1.11, UMI consensuses were aligned to TRA and TRB V and J templates and assembled into clonotypes. Expanded or contracted clonotypes were those called significant by both edgeR and NoisET, with noise models trained on biological replicates. For edgeR calls, the cutoffs were a false discovery rate-adjusted p below 0.01 and a log2 fold-change threshold of 1. As an exploratory analysis of dynamics, max-normalized trajectories of the 1000 most abundant clonotypes were examined with PCA combined with hierarchical clustering. Separately sequenced CD4+ and CD8+ repertoires were used to assign a CD4 or CD8 phenotype to each responding clone. TCRdb reprocessing: public reads trimmed at Q25 with fastp, clones called with MiXCR, in-frame beta chains kept. Merged by CDR3 protein, the rows form single entries marked with the most common genes and DNA. For this entry, the V and J calls and clone size follow TCRdb and not the study's own pipeline. Recorded for this sample are about 360,000 distinct CDR3 sequences; 13% to 15% of them occurred a single time. Approximately 20% of the sample rests with the top ten.

Specimen: PBMCs or a T cell subset sorted from them (not recorded which). This receptor was taken from a young man who had mild COVID-19 (a few samples of this study predate the infection). The sample titles of this study are shuffled in the database, so cell type and time point are left out; the donor was told from shared clones. Recombination linked TRBV5-1 to TRBJ2-7; the D gene is possibly TRBD1 or TRBD2, with 6 bases matching each. The DNA reads as follows: TGCGCCAGCAGCCCCGAGGGGGGCTCCTACGAGCAGTACGTC. It translates as CASSPEGGSYEQYV.